This T cell receptor beta chain was retrieved from a study of blood T cell repertoires in COVID-19. About the study: The United States, Italy and Spain were the sources of the acute and convalescent COVID-19 samples. T cells, B-cell-depleted T cells, or PBMCs supplied cDNA or gDNA.

In the authors' methods: Researchers report that nucleated cell counts were estimated from reference gene primer amplification. The method was immunoSEQ multiplex PCR; TCRdb's version includes in-frame clones alone and lacks a portion of them. That table is the source of V, J and clone size, and D and trimming were worked out from the DNA. Found here are a few hundred thousand clones, 80% to 90% of them singletons; the top ten hold approximately 5%. The CDR3 is made up of 13 amino acids. V was cut by 4 bases and J by 1 base, with 7 bases left in between. The V gene's germline CDR1 is SNHLY and CDR2 FYNNEI.

The gene calls are TRBV2 and TRBJ1-1; D gene ambiguous. The material sequenced was peripheral blood. The TCR comes from a woman aged 60 to 75 who had recovered from COVID-19. CDR3 nucleotide sequence: TGTGCCAGCAGTGTGGAGGGGAACACTGAAGCTTTCTTT. It encodes CASSVEGNTEAFF.